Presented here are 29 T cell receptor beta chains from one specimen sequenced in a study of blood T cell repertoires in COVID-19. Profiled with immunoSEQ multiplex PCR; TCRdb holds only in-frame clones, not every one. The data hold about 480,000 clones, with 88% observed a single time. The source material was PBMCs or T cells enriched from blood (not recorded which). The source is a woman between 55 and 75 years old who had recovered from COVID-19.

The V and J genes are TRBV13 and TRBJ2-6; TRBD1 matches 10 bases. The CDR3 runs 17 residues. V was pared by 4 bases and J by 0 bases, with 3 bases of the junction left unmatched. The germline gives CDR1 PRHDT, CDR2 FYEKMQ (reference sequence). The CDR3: CASSWGQGSSGANVLTF. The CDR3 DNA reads TGTGCCAGCAGCTGGGGACAGGGGAGCTCTGGGGCCAACGTCCTGACTTTC.

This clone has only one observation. The chain's CDR3 is CASSYQGGVSGNTIYF. For the CDR3, the DNA is TGTGCCAGCAGTTATCAGGGGGGCGTTTCGGGAAACACCATATATTTT. This sequence joins TRBV6-5 and TRBJ1-3; TRBD1 agrees at 7 bases. Germline assignment: CDR1 MNHEY and CDR2 SVGAGI. V shed 3 bases and J 4 bases; nucleotides not matched to a gene: 9. The CDR3 contains 16 residues.

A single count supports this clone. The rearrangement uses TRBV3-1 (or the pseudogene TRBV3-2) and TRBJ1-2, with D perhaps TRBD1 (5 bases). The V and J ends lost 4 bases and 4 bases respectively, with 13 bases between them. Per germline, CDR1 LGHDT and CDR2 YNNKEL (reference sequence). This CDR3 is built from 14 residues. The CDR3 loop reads CASSRQSLRYGYTF. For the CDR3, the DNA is TGTGCCAGCAGCCGACAGTCTCTTCGCTATGGCTACACCTTC.

The CDR3 spells CASSLTSSGNTIYF. The CDR3 DNA is TGTGCCAGCTCACTAACAAGCTCTGGAAACACCATATATTTT. The rearrangement links TRBV18 to TRBJ1-3; no clear D gene. V was cut by 4 bases and J by 0 bases, with 7 bases left in between. The CDR3 has 14 amino acids. Germline CDR1 is KGHSH and CDR2 is LQKENI.

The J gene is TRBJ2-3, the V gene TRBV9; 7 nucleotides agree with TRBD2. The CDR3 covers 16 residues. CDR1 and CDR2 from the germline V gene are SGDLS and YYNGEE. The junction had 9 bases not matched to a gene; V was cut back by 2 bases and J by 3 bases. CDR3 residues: CASSVDLAVKTDTQYF. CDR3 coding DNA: TGTGCCAGCAGCGTTGACCTAGCGGTTAAAACAGATACGCAGTATTTT. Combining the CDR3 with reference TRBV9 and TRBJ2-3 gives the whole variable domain DSGVTQTPKHLITATGQRVTLRCSPRSGDLSVYWYQQSLDQGLQFLIQYYNGEERAKGNILERFSAQQFPDLHSELNLSSLELGDSALYFCASSVDLAVKTDTQYFGPGTRLTVL.

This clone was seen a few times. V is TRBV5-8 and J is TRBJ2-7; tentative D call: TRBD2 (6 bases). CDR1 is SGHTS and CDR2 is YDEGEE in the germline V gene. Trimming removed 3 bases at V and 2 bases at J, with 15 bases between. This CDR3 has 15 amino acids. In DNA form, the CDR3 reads TGTGCCAGCAGCTCCTGGCAGGGAGGTGCCTACGAGCAGTACTTC. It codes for CASSSWQGGAYEQYF.

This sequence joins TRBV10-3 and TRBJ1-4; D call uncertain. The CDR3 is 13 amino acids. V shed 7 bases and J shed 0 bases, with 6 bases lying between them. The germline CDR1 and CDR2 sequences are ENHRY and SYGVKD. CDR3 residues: CAIKAATNEKLFF. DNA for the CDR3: TGTGCCATCAAAGCTGCAACTAATGAAAAACTGTTTTTT.

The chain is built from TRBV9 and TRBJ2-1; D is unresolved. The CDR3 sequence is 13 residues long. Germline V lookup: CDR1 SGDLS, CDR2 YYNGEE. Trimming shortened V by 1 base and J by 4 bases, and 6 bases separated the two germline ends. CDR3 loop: CASSVRVYNEQFF. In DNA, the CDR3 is TGTGCCAGCAGCGTACGGGTTTACAATGAGCAGTTCTTC.

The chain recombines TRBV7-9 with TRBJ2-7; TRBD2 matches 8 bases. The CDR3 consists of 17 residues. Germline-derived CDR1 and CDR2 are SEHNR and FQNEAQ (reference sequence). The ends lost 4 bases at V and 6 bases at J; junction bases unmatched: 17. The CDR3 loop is CASSSNPTGGSWAEQYF. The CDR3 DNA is TGTGCCAGCAGCTCAAACCCAACGGGGGGGTCTTGGGCCGAGCAGTACTTC.

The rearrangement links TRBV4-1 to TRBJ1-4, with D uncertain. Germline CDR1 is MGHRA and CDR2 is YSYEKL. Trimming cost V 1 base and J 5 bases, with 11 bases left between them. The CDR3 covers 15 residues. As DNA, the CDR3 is TGCGCCAGCAGCCAAGGAAACGTACAGAATGAAAAACTGTTTTTT. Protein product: CASSQGNVQNEKLFF.

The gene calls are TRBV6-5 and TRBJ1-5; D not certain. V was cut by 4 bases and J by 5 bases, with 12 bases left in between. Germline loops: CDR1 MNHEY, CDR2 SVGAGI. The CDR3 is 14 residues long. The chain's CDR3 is CASSFPEVDQPQHF. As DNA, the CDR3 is TGTGCCAGCAGTTTCCCCGAGGTGGATCAGCCCCAGCATTTT.

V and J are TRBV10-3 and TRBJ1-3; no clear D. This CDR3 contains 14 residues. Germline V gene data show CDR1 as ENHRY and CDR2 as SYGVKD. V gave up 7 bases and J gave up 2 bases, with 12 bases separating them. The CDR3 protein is CAIKSGEAGNTIYF. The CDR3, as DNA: TGTGCCATCAAATCGGGAGAGGCTGGAAACACCATATATTTT.

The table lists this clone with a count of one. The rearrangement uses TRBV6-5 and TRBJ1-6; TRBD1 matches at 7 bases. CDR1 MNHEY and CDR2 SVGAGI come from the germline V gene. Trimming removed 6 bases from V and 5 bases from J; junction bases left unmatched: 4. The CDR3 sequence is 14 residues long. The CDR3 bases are TGTGCCAGCAGGAAACAGGGGAATAATTCACCCCTCCACTTT. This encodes CASRKQGNNSPLHF.

In DNA form, the CDR3 reads TGTGCCAGCAGTGACCTCGACAGGGGGCGAGGGTCTGGCTACACCTTC. Its protein product is CASSDLDRGRGSGYTF. The chain is built from TRBV27 and TRBJ1-2; 10 bases fit TRBD1. V shed 5 bases, J shed 7 bases, and the junction held 13 bases outside the gene matches. There are 16 residues in the CDR3. CDR1 and CDR2 (germline): MNHEY, SMNVEV (reference sequence).

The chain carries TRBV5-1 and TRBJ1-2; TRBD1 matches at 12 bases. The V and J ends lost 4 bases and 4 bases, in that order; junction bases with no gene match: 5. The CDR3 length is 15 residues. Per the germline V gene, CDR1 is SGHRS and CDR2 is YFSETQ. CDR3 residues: CASSAGTGGGYGYTF. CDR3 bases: TGCGCCAGCAGCGCCGGGACAGGGGGCGGCTATGGCTACACCTTC. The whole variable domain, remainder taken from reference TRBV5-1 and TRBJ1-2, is KAGVTQTPRYLIKTRGQQVTLSCSPISGHRSVSWYQQTPGQGLQFLFEYFSETQRNKGNFPGRFSGRQFSNSRSEMNVSTLELGDSALYLCASSAGTGGGYGYTFGSGTRLTVV.

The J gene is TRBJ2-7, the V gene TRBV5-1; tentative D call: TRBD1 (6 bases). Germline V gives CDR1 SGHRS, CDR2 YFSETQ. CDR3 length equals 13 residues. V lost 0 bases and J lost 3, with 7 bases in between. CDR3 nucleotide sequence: TGCGCCAGCAGCTTGGGGACAGACTACGAGCAGTACTTC. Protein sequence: CASSLGTDYEQYF.

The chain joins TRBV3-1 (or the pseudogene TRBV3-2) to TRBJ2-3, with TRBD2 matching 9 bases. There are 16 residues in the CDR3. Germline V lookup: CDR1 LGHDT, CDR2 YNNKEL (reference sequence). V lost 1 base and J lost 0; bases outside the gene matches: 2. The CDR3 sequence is CASSQVAGASTDTQYF. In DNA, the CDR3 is TGTGCCAGCAGCCAAGTAGCGGGGGCCAGCACAGATACGCAGTATTTT.

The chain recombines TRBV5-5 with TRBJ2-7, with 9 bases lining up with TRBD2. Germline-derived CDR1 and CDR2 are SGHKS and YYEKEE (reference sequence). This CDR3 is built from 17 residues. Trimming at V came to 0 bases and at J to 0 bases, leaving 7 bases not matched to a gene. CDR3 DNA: TGTGCCAGCAGCTTGGTGGGTAGCGGGAGTAGCTCCTACGAGCAGTACGTC. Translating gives CASSLVGSGSSSYEQYV.

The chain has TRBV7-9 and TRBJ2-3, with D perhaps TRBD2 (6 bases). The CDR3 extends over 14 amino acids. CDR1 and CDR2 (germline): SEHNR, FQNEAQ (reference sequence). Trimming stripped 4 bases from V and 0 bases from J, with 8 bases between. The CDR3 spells CASSSRGSTDTQYF. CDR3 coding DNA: TGTGCCAGCAGCTCTCGGGGGAGCACAGATACGCAGTATTTT.

The CDR3 loop is CASRLQGIPNYGYTF. CDR3 coding DNA: TGCGCCAGCAGGCTACAGGGGATTCCGAACTATGGCTACACCTTC. V gene TRBV4-1 combines with J gene TRBJ1-2, with 7 bases aligning to TRBD1. Germline V gene data show CDR1 as MGHRA and CDR2 as YSYEKL. The V and J ends lost 6 bases and 2 bases, in that order; junction bases with no gene match: 9. CDR3 size: 15 residues.

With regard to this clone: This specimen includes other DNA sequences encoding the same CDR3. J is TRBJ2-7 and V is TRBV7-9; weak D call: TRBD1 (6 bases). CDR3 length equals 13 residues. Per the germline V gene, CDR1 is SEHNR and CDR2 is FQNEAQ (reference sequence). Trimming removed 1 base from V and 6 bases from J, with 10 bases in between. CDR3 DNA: TGTGCCAGCAGCTTAGTACAGGGTGGCGAGCAGTACTTC. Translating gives CASSLVQGGEQYF.

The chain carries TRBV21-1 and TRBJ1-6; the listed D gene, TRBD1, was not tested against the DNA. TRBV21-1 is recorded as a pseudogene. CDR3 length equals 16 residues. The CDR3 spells CASSPRDRVTVGPLHF. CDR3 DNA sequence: TGTGCCAGCAGCCCTCGGGACAGGGTAACTGTTGGACCCCTCCACTTT.

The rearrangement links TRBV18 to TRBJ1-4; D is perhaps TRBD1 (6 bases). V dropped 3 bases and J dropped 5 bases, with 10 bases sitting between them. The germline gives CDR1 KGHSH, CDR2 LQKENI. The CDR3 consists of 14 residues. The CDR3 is CASSPGALNEKLFF. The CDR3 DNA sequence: TGTGCCAGCTCACCGGGGGCCTTAAATGAAAAACTGTTTTTT. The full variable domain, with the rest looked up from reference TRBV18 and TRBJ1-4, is NAGVMQNPRHLVRRRGQEARLRCSPMKGHSHVYWYRQLPEEGLKFMVYLQKENIIDESGMPKERFSAEFPKEGPSILRIQQVVRGDSAAYFCASSPGALNEKLFFGSGTQLSVL.

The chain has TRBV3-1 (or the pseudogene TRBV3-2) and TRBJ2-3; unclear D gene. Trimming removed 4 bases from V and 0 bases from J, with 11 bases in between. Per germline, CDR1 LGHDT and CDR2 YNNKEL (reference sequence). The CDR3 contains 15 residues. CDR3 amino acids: CASSLQAFSTDTQYF. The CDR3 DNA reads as TGTGCCAGCAGCCTTCAGGCTTTTAGCACAGATACGCAGTATTTT.

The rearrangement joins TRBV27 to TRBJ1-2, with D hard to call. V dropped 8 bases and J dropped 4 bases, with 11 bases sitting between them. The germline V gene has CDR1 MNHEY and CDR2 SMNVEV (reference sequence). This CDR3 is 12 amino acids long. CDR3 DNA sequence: TGTGCCAGCGAAGACATATCCTATGGCTACACCTTC. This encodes CASEDISYGYTF.

The CDR3 reads CASSPLQGEETQYF. The CDR3 DNA is TGCGCCAGCAGCCCCTTACAGGGGGAAGAGACCCAGTACTTC. The V call is TRBV5-1, the J call TRBJ2-5; TRBD1 aligns across 8 bases. Losses at the gene ends were 4 bases for V and 3 bases for J; bases not matched to a gene: 5. Germline V gene lookup returns CDR1 SGHRS and CDR2 YFSETQ. The CDR3 length is 14 residues.

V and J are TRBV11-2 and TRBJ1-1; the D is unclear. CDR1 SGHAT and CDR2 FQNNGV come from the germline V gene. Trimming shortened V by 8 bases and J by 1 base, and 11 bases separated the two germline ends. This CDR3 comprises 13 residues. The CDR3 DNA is TGTGCCAGCCTAATGAGGGAGAACACTGAAGCTTTCTTT. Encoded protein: CASLMRENTEAFF.

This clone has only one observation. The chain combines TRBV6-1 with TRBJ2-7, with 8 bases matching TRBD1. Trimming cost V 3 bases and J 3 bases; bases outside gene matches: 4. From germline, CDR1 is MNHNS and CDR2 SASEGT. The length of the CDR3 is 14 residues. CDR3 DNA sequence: TGTGCCAGCAGTGACAGGACAGGGAACTACGAGCAGTACTTC. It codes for CASSDRTGNYEQYF.

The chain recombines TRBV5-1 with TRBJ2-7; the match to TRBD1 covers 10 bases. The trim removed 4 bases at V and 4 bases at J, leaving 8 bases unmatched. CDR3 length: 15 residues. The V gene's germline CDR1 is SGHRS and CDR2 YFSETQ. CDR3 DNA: TGCGCCAGCAGCGCCCGACAGGGGGCAGGGTACGAGCAGTACTTC. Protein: CASSARQGAGYEQYF.